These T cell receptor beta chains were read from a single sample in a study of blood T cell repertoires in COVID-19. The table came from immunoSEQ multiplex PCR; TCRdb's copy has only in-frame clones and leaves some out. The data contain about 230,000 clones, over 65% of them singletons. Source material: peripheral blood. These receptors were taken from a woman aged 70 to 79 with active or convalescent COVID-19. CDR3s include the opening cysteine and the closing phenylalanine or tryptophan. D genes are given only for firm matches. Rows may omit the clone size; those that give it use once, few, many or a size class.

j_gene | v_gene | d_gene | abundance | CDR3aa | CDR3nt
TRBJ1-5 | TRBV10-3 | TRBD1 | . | CAISPDRGSNQPQHF | TGTGCCATCAGCCCAGACAGGGGAAGCAATCAGCCCCAGCATTTT
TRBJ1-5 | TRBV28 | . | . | CASSSGPKPQHF | TGTGCCAGCAGTTCGGGTCCCAAGCCCCAGCATTTT
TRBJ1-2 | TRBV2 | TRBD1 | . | CASSESTGDYGYTF | TGTGCCAGCAGTGAAAGCACAGGGGACTATGGCTACACCTTC
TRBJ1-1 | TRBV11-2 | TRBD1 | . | CASSFWTGLRPEAFF | TGTGCCAGCAGCTTTTGGACAGGATTAAGACCTGAAGCTTTCTTT
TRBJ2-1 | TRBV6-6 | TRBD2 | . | CASSFSLAGGLNEQFF | TGTGCCAGCAGTTTCAGTTTAGCGGGGGGGCTCAATGAGCAGTTCTTC
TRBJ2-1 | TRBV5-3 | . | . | CARSLRGSSYNEQFF | TGTGCCAGAAGCTTGAGAGGGAGCTCCTACAATGAGCAGTTCTTC
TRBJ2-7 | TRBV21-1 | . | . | CASSKRDRGGEQYF | TGTGCCAGCAGCAAAAGGGACAGGGGCGGGGAGCAGTACTTC
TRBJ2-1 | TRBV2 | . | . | CASSFYNEQFF | TGTGCCAGCAGCTTCTACAATGAGCAGTTCTTC
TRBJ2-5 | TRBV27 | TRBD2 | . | CASSSSRLLLAREETQYF | TGTGCCAGCAGTTCCTCCCGGCTCCTACTAGCGAGAGAAGAGACCCAGTACTTC
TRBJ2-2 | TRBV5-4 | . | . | CASSLGPGGMPGELFF | TGTGCCAGCAGCCTGGGACCCGGCGGGATGCCCGGGGAGCTGTTTTTT
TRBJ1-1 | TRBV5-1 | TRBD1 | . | CASSTTGGSFTEAFF | TGCGCCAGCAGCACGACAGGGGGTAGTTTTACTGAAGCTTTCTTT
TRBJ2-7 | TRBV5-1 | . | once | CASSLSSWTHTNYEQYF | TGCGCCAGCAGCTTATCATCCTGGACACATACAAACTACGAGCAGTACTTC
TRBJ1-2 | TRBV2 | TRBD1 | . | CASSETGARTMEGYTF | TGTGCCAGCAGTGAAACAGGGGCCCGAACCATGGAGGGCTACACCTTC
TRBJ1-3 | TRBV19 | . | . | CASSIGLSSGNTIYF | TGTGCCAGTAGTATTGGACTGAGCTCTGGAAACACCATATATTTT
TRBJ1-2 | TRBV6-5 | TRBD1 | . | CASRPRQGFYGYTF | TGTGCCAGCAGACCTAGACAGGGTTTCTATGGCTACACCTTC
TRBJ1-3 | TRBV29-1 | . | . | CSVGEGPPQGNTIYF | TGCAGCGTTGGTGAGGGTCCTCCGCAAGGAAACACCATATATTTT
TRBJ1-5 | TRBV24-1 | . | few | CATSDQRKGSNQPQHF | TGTGCCACCAGTGACCAACGGAAGGGGTCGAATCAGCCCCAGCATTTT
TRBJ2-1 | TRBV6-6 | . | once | CASSRQTAGGVDNEQFF | TGTGCCAGCAGTCGACAGACGGCCGGGGGAGTAGACAATGAGCAGTTCTTC
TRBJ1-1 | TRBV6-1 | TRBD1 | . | CASSEWTGYSFSEAFF | TGTGCCAGCAGTGAATGGACAGGGTATTCGTTTTCTGAAGCTTTCTTT
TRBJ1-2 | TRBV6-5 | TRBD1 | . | CAGGVPQGAIYGYTF | TGTGCCGGAGGGGTCCCACAGGGGGCGATCTATGGCTACACCTTC
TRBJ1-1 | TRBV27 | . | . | CASLPHAGWTEAFF | TGTGCCAGCCTACCCCACGCAGGGTGGACTGAAGCTTTCTTT
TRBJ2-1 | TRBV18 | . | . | CASSPPLNEQFF | TGTGCCAGCTCACCACCCCTAAATGAGCAGTTCTTC
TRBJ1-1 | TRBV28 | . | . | CASRPFQQYTEAFF | TGTGCCAGCAGACCTTTCCAACAGTACACTGAAGCTTTCTTT
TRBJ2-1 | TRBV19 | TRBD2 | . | CASTEIAGRDNEQFF | TGTGCCAGTACCGAAATAGCGGGGCGGGACAATGAGCAGTTCTTC
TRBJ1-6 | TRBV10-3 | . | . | CAISESDRSNSPLHF | TGTGCCATCAGTGAGTCGGACAGAAGTAATTCACCCCTCCACTTT
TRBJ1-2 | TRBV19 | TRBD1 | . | CASSTRTGTNYGYTF | TGTGCCAGTAGTACTCGGACAGGGACTAACTATGGCTACACCTTC
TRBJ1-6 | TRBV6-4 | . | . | CASSVDRINSPLHF | TGTGCCAGCAGTGTTGACAGGATTAATTCACCCCTCCACTTT
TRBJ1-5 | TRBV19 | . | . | CASSFLRRADQPQHF | TGTGCCAGTAGTTTCTTAAGGAGGGCCGATCAGCCCCAGCATTTT
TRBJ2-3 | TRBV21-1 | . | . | CASSISPLTDTQYF | TGTGCCAGCAGCATTTCCCCTTTGACAGATACGCAGTATTTT
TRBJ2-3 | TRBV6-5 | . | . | CASSRMWGADTQYF | TGTGCCAGCAGTAGGATGTGGGGCGCAGATACGCAGTATTTT
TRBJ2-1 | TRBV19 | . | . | CASSLRLGDYNEQFF | TGTGCCAGTAGTCTCCGATTGGGAGACTACAATGAGCAGTTCTTC
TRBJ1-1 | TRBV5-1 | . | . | CASSLGVGDTEAFF | TGCGCCAGCAGCTTGGGGGTAGGGGACACTGAAGCTTTCTTT
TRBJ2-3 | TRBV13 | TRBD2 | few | CASSAPGLVSTDTQYF | TGTGCCAGCAGCGCACCGGGACTAGTAAGCACAGATACGCAGTATTTT
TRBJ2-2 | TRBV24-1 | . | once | CATSVGEELFF | TGTGCCACCAGTGTTGGAGAGGAGCTGTTTTTT
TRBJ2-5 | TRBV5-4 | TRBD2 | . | CASSFSGSETQYF | TGTGCCAGCAGCTTCAGCGGGAGTGAGACCCAGTACTTC
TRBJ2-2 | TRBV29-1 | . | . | CSVEGRLGSNTGELFF | TGCAGCGTTGAAGGTCGACTTGGGTCGAACACCGGGGAGCTGTTTTTT
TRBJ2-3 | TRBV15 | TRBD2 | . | CATSRLAGGSTDTQYF | TGTGCCACCAGTCGACTAGCGGGAGGCAGCACAGATACGCAGTATTTT
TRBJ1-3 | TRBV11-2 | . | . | CASSLLTGNTIYF | TGTGCCAGCAGCTTACTTACTGGAAACACCATATATTTT
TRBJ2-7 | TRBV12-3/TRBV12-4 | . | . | CASSLALIGGQYF | TGTGCCAGCAGTTTAGCGCTAATCGGGGGACAGTACTTC
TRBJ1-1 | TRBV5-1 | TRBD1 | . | CASSEGTGVEAFF | TGCGCCAGCAGCGAAGGGACAGGGGTTGAAGCTTTCTTT
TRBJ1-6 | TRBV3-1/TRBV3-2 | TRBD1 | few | CASSQGPGGYSPLHF | TGTGCCAGCAGCCAAGGCCCAGGGGGATATTCACCCCTCCACTTT
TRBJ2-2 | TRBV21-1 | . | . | CASSGNMAGELFF | TGTGCCAGTTCAGGGAATATGGCCGGGGAGCTGTTTTTT
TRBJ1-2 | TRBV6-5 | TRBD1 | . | CASRDRDRGREGYTF | TGTGCCAGCAGAGACCGGGACAGGGGTCGTGAAGGCTACACCTTC
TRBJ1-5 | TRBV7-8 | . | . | CASSLERGNQPQHF | TGTGCCAGCAGCTTAGAGCGGGGGAATCAGCCCCAGCATTTT
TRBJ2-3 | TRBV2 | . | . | CASSEAGTPTDTQYF | TGTGCCAGCAGTGAGGCGGGAACTCCGACAGATACGCAGTATTTT